The rows below give T cell receptor beta chains drawn from one sample of a study of identical twins. TCRdb called the 5' RACE reads again in MiXCR, with one record for every CDR3 protein. The repertoire holds roughly 630,000 distinct CDR3 sequences, with under 8.5% as singletons. The data were also submitted as part of a second study, on yellow fever vaccine responses in identical twins.

Material: PBMCs. The source of these receptors is a woman under 30 in good health. The CDR3 runs from the conserved cysteine through the conserved F or W. Each record gives: J gene, V gene, D gene, clone size, CDR3 DNA, CDR3 protein. A D gene is named only where the DNA matches it firmly. Rows give clone size only sometimes, using once, few, many, or a class for an expanded clone.

TRBJ1-3,TRBV7-9,-,-,TGTGCCAGCAGCTTAGAGCAAGCGAGACCTGGAAACACCATATATTTT,CASSLEQARPGNTIYF
TRBJ2-7,TRBV28,-,few,TGTGCCAGCAGGGCGGGGAGGGGGCTCTACGAGCAGTACTTC,CASRAGRGLYEQYF
TRBJ1-5,TRBV12-3/TRBV12-4,TRBD1,-,TGTGCCAGCAGTTTAGGGGACAGGGTAGATTGGAGCAATCAGCCCCAGCATTTT,CASSLGDRVDWSNQPQHF
TRBJ2-7,TRBV14,TRBD1,many,TGTGCCAGCAGCCATCCCCGACAGGGCTCCTACGAGCAGTACTTC,CASSHPRQGSYEQYF
TRBJ1-1,TRBV11-1,TRBD1,-,TGTGCCAGCAGCTCAGGACAGGGTGGGGCCGAGTCTGAAGCTTTCTTT,CASSSGQGGAESEAFF
TRBJ2-1,TRBV9,-,-,TGTGCCAGCAGTCCCCCACCCGGGGTCTACAATGAGCAGTTCTTC,CASSPPPGVYNEQFF
TRBJ2-1,TRBV20-1,TRBD2,-,TGCAGTGCCCAGGGACTAAGCTCCTACAATGAGCAGTTCTTC,CSAQGLSSYNEQFF
TRBJ2-7,TRBV20-1,TRBD2,few,TGCAGTGCCATTAGCGGGAGAGGTTCCTACGAGCAGTACTTC,CSAISGRGSYEQYF
TRBJ2-1,TRBV5-5,-,-,TGTGCCAGCAGCTTGGGCGTACAGCCTGAGCAGTTCTTC,CASSLGVQPEQFF
TRBJ2-7,TRBV12-3/TRBV12-4,TRBD2,few,TGTGCCACCTCAACGGGTGTGGCGGGAGGGGGCGAGCAGTACTTC,CATSTGVAGGGEQYF
TRBJ2-3,TRBV29-1,TRBD2,-,TGCAGCGTTGAAGTAGATAGCGGGGGATACACAGATACGCAGTATTTT,CSVEVDSGGYTDTQYF
TRBJ2-1,TRBV15,TRBD2,few,TGTGCCACCAGCAAAAGACTAGCGGGAGTTTCGGATGAGCAGTTCTTC,CATSKRLAGVSDEQFF
TRBJ1-4,TRBV6-1,-,many,TGTGCCAGCAGCCCTAGGAGCTTGGGGAAACTGTTTTTT,CASSPRSLGKLFF
TRBJ1-6,TRBV4-1,-,-,TGCGCCAGCAGCCAAGAGAGGACAGATAATTCACCCCTCCACTTT,CASSQERTDNSPLHF
TRBJ2-1,TRBV18,TRBD2,few,TGTGCCAGCTCTCCGACTAGCGGGAGGGCTCATGAGCAGTTCTTC,CASSPTSGRAHEQFF
TRBJ1-5,TRBV7-8,-,-,TGTGCCAGCAGCTTATGGGGGAACGCTAATCAGCCCCAGCATTTT,CASSLWGNANQPQHF
TRBJ2-7,TRBV27,-,-,TGTGCCAGCAGTTTACTCGGGACCTACGAGCAGTACTTC,CASSLLGTYEQYF
TRBJ2-7,TRBV18,-,few,TGTGCCAGCTCACCCCCGACACAGCACTACGAGCAGTACTTC,CASSPPTQHYEQYF
TRBJ2-3,TRBV20-1,TRBD2,-,TGCAGTGCTAGCCGCTACGGGGGGGACACAGATACGCAGTATTTT,CSASRYGGDTDTQYF
TRBJ2-7,TRBV18,TRBD1,-,TGTGCCAGCTCACCACGGACAGGGGACGAGCAGTACTTC,CASSPRTGDEQYF
TRBJ2-1,TRBV27,TRBD2,few,TGTGCCAGCAGTTCAATCGGACTAGCGCCTAATGAGCAGTTCTTC,CASSSIGLAPNEQFF
TRBJ1-6,TRBV20-1,TRBD1,many,TGCAGTGCTAGAAGTCCCGGGACAGGAAATTCACCCCTCCACTTT,CSARSPGTGNSPLHF
TRBJ2-2,TRBV5-1,TRBD2,-,TGCGCCAGCAGCACGACTAGCGGGGCGGGAGTCGGGGAGCTGTTTTTT,CASSTTSGAGVGELFF
TRBJ2-1,TRBV10-1,TRBD2,-,TGCGCCAGCAGTGAATCTGGCGGGGGGTCTTTTGAGCAGTTCTTC,CASSESGGGSFEQFF
TRBJ1-5,TRBV20-1,-,few,TGCAGTGCTCAATCGGTAGTGGTGGGTCAGCCCCAGCATTTT,CSAQSVVVGQPQHF
TRBJ2-1,TRBV15,-,many,TGTGCCACCAGCGGGCAGTACAATGAGCAGTTCTTC,CATSGQYNEQFF
TRBJ1-6,TRBV12-3/TRBV12-4,-,-,TGTGCCAGCAGCCGGGGACTGAATAATTCACCCCTCCACTTT,CASSRGLNNSPLHF
TRBJ1-1,TRBV18,-,-,TGTGCCAGCTCACCCTCTATCCTAGGGGTAACCGGGAACACTGAAGCTTTCTTT,CASSPSILGVTGNTEAFF
TRBJ2-1,TRBV15,-,few,TGTGCCACCAGCAGAGATCGGGGCTCGAAATACAATGAGCAGTTCTTC,CATSRDRGSKYNEQFF
TRBJ2-1,TRBV5-1,TRBD2,-,TGCGCCAGCAGCTTGGCAGCGGGAGGAATCCATGAGCAGTTCTTC,CASSLAAGGIHEQFF
TRBJ2-3,TRBV10-3,TRBD1,-,TGTGCCATCAAATGGACAGGGGGGGCAGATACGCAGTATTTT,CAIKWTGGADTQYF
TRBJ1-2,TRBV2,-,few,TGTGCCAGCCTGCTCGAGACGGGACGCTACACCTTC,CASLLETGRYTF
TRBJ2-1,TRBV14,-,-,TGTGCCAGCAGCCACCGTCCTTGGGACTCCTACAATGAGCAGTTCTTC,CASSHRPWDSYNEQFF
TRBJ2-7,TRBV28,TRBD2,few,TGTGCCAGCAGTCCGGGACTAGCGGCTCGATACGAGCAGTACTTC,CASSPGLAARYEQYF
TRBJ2-3,TRBV10-3,-,few,TGTGCCATCAGTGAGTCCCCCCGTGCGGGGAGCACAGATACGCAGTATTTT,CAISESPRAGSTDTQYF
TRBJ1-4,TRBV6-5,-,-,TGTGCCAGCAGTTACTCGAAACGTGGGATCAGAGGTGAAAAACTGTTTTTT,CASSYSKRGIRGEKLFF
TRBJ2-2,TRBV5-6,TRBD1,-,TGTGCCAGCGGCCCGGGACAGGTCTCCGGGGAGCTGTTTTTT,CASGPGQVSGELFF
TRBJ1-4,TRBV12-3/TRBV12-4,-,many,TGTGCCAGCAGTACCTACTCGGGGACTAATGAAAAACTGTTTTTT,CASSTYSGTNEKLFF
TRBJ2-3,TRBV6-1,-,many,TGTGCCAGCAGTAGGGACACTAACACAGATACGCAGTATTTT,CASSRDTNTDTQYF
TRBJ2-1,TRBV7-2,-,many,TGTGCCAGCAGCTTAGTGTGGGGGTCCTACAATGAGCAGTTCTTC,CASSLVWGSYNEQFF